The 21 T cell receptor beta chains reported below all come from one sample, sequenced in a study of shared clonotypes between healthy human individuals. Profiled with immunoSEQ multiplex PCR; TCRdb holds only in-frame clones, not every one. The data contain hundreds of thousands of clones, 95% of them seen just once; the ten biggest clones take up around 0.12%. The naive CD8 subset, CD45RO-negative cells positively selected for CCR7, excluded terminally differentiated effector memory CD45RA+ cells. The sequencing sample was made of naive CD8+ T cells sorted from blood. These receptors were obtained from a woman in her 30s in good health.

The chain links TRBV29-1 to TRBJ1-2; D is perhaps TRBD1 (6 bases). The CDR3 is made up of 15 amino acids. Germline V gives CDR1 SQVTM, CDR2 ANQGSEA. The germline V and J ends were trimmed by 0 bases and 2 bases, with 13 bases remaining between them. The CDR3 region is CSVEDPGTLNYGYTF. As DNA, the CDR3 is TGCAGCGTTGAAGATCCCGGGACACTGAACTATGGCTACACCTTC.

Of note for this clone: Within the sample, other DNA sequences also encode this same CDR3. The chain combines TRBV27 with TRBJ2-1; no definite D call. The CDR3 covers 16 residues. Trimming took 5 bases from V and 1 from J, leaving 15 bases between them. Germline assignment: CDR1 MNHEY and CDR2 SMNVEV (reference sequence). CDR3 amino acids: CASSPRTGRSYNEQFF. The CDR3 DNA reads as TGTGCCAGCAGTCCCCGTACGGGCCGTTCCTACAATGAGCAGTTCTTC.

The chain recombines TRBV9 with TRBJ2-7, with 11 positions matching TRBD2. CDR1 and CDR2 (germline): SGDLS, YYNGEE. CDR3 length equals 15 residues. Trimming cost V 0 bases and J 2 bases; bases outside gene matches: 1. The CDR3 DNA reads TGTGCCAGCAGCGTAGATAGCGGGAGGGCCTACGAGCAGTACTTC. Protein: CASSVDSGRAYEQYF.

The chain's CDR3 is CASKTGYNEQFF. For the CDR3, the DNA is TGTGCCAGCAAGACAGGGTACAATGAGCAGTTCTTC. The J gene is TRBJ2-1, the V gene TRBV19, with TRBD1 matching 7 bases. Germline lookup yields CDR1 LNHDA and CDR2 SQIVND (reference sequence). J lost 4 bases, V lost 9 bases, and 3 bases had no gene match. The CDR3 contains 12 residues.

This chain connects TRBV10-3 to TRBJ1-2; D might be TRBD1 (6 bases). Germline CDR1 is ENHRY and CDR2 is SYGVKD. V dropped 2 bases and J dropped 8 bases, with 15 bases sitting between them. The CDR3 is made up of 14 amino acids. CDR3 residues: CAISEMGGAQGYTF. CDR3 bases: TGTGCCATCAGTGAGATGGGGGGGGCGCAGGGCTACACCTTC.

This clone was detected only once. This CDR3 reads CASSLGRGQGTGEQYF. As DNA, the CDR3 is TGTGCCAGCAGCTTAGGCCGCGGACAGGGGACAGGCGAGCAGTACTTC. The rearrangement uses TRBV13 and TRBJ2-7; TRBD1 aligns across 9 bases. The germline CDR1 and CDR2 sequences are PRHDT and FYEKMQ (reference sequence). The CDR3 is 16 amino acids. V lost 0 bases and J lost 6; bases outside the gene matches: 9.

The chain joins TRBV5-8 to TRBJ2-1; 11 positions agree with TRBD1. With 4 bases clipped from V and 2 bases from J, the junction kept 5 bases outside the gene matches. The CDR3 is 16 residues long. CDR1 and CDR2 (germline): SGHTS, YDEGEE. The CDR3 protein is CASSVGTGGTYNEQFF. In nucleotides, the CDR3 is TGTGCCAGCAGCGTCGGGACAGGGGGGACCTACAATGAGCAGTTCTTC. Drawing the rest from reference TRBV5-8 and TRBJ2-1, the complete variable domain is EAGVTQSPTHLIKTRGQQATLRCSPISGHTSVYWYQQALGLGLQFLLWYDEGEERNRGNFPPRFSGRQFPNYSSELNVNALELEDSALYLCASSVGTGGTYNEQFFGPGTRLTVL.

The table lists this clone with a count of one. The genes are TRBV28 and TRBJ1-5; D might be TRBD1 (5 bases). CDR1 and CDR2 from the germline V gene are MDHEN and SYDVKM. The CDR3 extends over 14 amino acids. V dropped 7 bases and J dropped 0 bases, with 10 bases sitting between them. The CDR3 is CASIRGYSNQPQHF. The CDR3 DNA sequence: TGTGCCAGCATTAGGGGCTATAGCAATCAGCCCCAGCATTTT.

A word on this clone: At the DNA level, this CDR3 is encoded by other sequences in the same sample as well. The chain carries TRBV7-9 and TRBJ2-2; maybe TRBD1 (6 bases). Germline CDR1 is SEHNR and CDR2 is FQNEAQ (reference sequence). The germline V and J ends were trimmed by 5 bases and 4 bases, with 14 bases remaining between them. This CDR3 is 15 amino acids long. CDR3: CASSLVQGTTGELFF. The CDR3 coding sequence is TGTGCCAGCAGCCTGGTACAGGGTACCACCGGGGAGCTGTTTTTT.

CDR3 DNA: TGTGCCAGTAAATCGGGGGCCCCCCAAGAGACCCAGTACTTC. It is translated as CASKSGAPQETQYF. This rearrangement joins TRBV19 to TRBJ2-5; D is tentatively TRBD1 or TRBD2 (6 bases each). Deletions cut 7 bases from V and 1 base from J, with 13 bases between. The length of the CDR3 is 14 residues. Germline V gene lookup returns CDR1 LNHDA and CDR2 SQIVND (reference sequence).

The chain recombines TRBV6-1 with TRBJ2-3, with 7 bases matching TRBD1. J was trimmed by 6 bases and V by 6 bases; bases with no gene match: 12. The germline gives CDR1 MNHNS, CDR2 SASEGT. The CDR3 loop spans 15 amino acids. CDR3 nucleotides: TGTGCCAGCAGCGTGGGACAGTTCCATCGTGATACGCAGTATTTT. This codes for CASSVGQFHRDTQYF.

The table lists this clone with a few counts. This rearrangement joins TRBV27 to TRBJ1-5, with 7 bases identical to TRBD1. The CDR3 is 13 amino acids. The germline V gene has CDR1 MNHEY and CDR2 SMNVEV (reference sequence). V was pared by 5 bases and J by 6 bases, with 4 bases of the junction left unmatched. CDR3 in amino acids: CASSTGAAQPQHF. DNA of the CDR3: TGTGCCAGCAGTACAGGGGCGGCTCAGCCCCAGCATTTT.

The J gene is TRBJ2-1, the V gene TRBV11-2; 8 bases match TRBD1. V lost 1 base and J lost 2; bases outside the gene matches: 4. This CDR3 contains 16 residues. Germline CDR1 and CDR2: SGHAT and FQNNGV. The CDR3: CASSLVRGRTYNEQFF. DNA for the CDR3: TGTGCCAGCAGCTTAGTCAGGGGGCGCACCTACAATGAGCAGTTCTTC.

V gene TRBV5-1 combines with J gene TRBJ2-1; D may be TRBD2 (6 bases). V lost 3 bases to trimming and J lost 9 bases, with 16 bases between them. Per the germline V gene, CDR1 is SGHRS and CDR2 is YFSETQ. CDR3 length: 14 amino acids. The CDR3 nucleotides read TGCGCCAGCAGCTGGGGGATCCCTAGCGTTGAGCAGTTCTTC. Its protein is CASSWGIPSVEQFF.

The CDR3 coding sequence is TGTGCCAGCAGCCAATCGTGGGGGGAAGATAAAAACATTCAGTACTTC. Amino acid sequence: CASSQSWGEDKNIQYF. The chain joins TRBV27 to TRBJ2-4; D might be TRBD2 (6 bases). This CDR3 region has 16 residues. The V gene lost 6 bases and the J gene lost 4 bases, with 19 bases spanning the gap. Germline CDR1 MNHEY, CDR2 SMNVEV (reference sequence).

The CDR3 protein is CASSLSAKAYEQYF. CDR3 in DNA: TGTGCCAGCAGTCTGTCGGCGAAAGCCTACGAGCAGTACTTC. This chain uses TRBV27 with TRBJ2-7; D unclear. CDR1 MNHEY and CDR2 SMNVEV come from the germline V gene (reference sequence). The V end lost 5 bases, the J end lost 2 bases, and 13 bases lay between the germline ends. The length of the CDR3 is 14 residues.

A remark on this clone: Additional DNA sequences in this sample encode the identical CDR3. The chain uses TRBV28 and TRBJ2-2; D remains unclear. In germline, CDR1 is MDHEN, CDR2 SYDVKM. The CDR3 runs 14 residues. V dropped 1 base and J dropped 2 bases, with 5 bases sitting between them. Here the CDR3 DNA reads TGTGCCAGCAGTTTATTGCGAAACACCGGGGAGCTGTTTTTT. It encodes CASSLLRNTGELFF.

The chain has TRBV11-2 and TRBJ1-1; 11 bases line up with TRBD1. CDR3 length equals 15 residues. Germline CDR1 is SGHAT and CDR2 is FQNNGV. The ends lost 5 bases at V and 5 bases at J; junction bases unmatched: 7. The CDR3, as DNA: TGTGCCAGCAGCCCCTGGACAGGGGGCGGGACTGAAGCTTTCTTT. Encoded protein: CASSPWTGGGTEAFF.

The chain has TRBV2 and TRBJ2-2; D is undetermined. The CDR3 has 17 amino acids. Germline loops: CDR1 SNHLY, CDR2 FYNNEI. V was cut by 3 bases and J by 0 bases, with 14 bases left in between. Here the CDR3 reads CASSDRQRMANTGELFF. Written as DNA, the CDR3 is TGTGCCAGCAGTGATCGCCAGCGCATGGCGAACACCGGGGAGCTGTTTTTT.

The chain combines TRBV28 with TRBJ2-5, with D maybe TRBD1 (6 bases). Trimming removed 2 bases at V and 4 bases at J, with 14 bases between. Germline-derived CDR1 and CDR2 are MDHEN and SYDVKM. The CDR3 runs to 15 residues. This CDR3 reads CASSLVRGSGETQYF. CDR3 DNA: TGTGCCAGCAGTTTAGTTAGGGGGAGCGGAGAGACCCAGTACTTC.

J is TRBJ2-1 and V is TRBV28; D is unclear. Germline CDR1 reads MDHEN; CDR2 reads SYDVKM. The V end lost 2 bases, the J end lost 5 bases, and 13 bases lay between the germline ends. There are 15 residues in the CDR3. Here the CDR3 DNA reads TGTGCCAGCAGTTTAGGAGTCACGAAAAACAATGAGCAGTTCTTC. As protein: CASSLGVTKNNEQFF.